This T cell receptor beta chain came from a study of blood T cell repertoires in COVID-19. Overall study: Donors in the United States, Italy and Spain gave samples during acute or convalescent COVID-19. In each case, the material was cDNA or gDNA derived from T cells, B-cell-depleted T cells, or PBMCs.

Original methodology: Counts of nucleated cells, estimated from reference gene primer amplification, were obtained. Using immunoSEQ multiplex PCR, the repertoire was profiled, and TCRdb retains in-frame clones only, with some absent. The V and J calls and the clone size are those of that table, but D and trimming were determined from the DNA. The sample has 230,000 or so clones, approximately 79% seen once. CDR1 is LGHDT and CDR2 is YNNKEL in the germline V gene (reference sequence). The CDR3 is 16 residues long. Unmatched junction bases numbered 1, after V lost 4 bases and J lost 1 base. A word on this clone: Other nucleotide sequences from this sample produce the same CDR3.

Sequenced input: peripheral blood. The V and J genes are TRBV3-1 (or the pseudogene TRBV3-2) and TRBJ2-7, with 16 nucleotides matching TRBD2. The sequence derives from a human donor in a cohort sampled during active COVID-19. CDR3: CASSRGLAGGSYEQYF. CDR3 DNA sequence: TGTGCCAGCAGCCGGGGACTAGCGGGAGGGTCCTACGAGCAGTACTTC.